This TCR beta chain is from a study of cytomegalovirus exposure and HLA in healthy donors. CDR1 MNHEY and CDR2 SMNVEV come from the germline V gene (reference sequence). This CDR3 contains 19 residues. The ends lost 3 bases at V and 5 bases at J; junction bases unmatched: 18. With 60 Vbeta and 13 Jbeta primers, the PCR was carried out. Clones were read by immunoSEQ multiplex PCR, and TCRdb kept only the in-frame ones, dropping some. The profile shows approximately 170,000 clones, 81% of them singletons. The sequence was obtained from a man aged 45 to 65 in good health and CMV-seropositive. Sequenced input: PBMCs. V is TRBV27 and J is TRBJ2-7; 11 nucleotides agree with TRBD1. CDR3 coding DNA: TGTGCCAGCAGTTTTACCGGGACAGGGGGACTCGGGGGACTACACGAGCAGTACTTC. Translated: CASSFTGTGGLGGLHEQYF.